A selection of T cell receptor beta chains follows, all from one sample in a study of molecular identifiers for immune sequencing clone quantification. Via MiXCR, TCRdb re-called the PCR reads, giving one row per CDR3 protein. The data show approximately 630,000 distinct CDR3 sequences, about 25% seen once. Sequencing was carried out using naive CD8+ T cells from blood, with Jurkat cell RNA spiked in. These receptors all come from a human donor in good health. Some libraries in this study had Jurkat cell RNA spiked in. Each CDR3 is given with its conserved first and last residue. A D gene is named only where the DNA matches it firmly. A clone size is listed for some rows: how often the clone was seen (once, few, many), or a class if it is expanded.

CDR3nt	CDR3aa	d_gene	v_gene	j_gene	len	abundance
TGTGCCAGTAGTATGGGAATAGCGGGAGTGAATGAGCAGTTCTTC	CASSMGIAGVNEQFF	TRBD2	TRBV19	TRBJ2-1	15	-
TGCAGCGTTGTTGTAGATACGCAGTATTTT	CSVVVDTQYF	-	TRBV29-1	TRBJ2-3	10	many
TGCGCCAGCAGCCAGACTACAGGGTACGCAGATACGCAGTATTTT	CASSQTTGYADTQYF	-	TRBV4-3	TRBJ2-3	15	many
TGTGCCAGCAGCCCGGGTCTCGCCGGAATTGGCACTGAAGCTTTCTTT	CASSPGLAGIGTEAFF	-	TRBV7-3	TRBJ1-1	16	many
TGCAGTGCGGTGGCGAGGATGACCTACGAGCAGTACTTC	CSAVARMTYEQYF	-	TRBV20-1	TRBJ2-7	13	few
TGTGCCAGCAGCTTAGAGACTTCAGATACGCAGTATTTT	CASSLETSDTQYF	-	TRBV7-9	TRBJ2-3	13	many
TGTGCCAGCAGCCAGTTCATGAACACTGAAGCTTTCTTT	CASSQFMNTEAFF	-	TRBV14	TRBJ1-1	13	many
TGTGCCAGCAGCCCCCAATCTTCCGTTGGCTACACCTTC	CASSPQSSVGYTF	-	TRBV7-3	TRBJ1-2	13	few
TGCAGCGTTGAAGGCTATGAGCAGTTCTTC	CSVEGYEQFF	-	TRBV29-1	TRBJ2-1	10	-
TGTGCCAGCAGTCCCGGCCGGTACGCAGATACGCAGTATTTT	CASSPGRYADTQYF	-	TRBV6-2/TRBV6-3	TRBJ2-3	14	few
TGTGCCAGCAGTTTCGGGACAGGGGTAAATGAGCAGTTCTTC	CASSFGTGVNEQFF	TRBD1	TRBV27	TRBJ2-1	14	-
TGTGCCAGCAGTGATAGAACCAATCAGCCCCAGCATTTT	CASSDRTNQPQHF	-	TRBV6-2/TRBV6-3	TRBJ1-5	13	many
TGCGCCAGCAGTGAGGGAGGTTCTCCCGAAAAACTGTTTTTT	CASSEGGSPEKLFF	-	TRBV10-2	TRBJ1-4	14	-
TGTGCCTGGAGAGAGGGGGCGGAGAACACTGAAGCTTTCTTT	CAWREGAENTEAFF	TRBD1	TRBV30	TRBJ1-1	14	-
TGTGCCAGCAGTTCGACAGGGGAGGCCTACGAGCAGTACTTC	CASSSTGEAYEQYF	TRBD1	TRBV6-5	TRBJ2-7	14	many
TGCGCCAGCAGCCAAGATAGGGCCTCCCCCTCTGGGGCCAACGTCCTGACTTTC	CASSQDRASPSGANVLTF	-	TRBV4-3	TRBJ2-6	18	-
TGTGCCAGCAGCTTAGACAGCAGGCCCTACGAGCAGTACTTC	CASSLDSRPYEQYF	-	TRBV13	TRBJ2-7	14	many